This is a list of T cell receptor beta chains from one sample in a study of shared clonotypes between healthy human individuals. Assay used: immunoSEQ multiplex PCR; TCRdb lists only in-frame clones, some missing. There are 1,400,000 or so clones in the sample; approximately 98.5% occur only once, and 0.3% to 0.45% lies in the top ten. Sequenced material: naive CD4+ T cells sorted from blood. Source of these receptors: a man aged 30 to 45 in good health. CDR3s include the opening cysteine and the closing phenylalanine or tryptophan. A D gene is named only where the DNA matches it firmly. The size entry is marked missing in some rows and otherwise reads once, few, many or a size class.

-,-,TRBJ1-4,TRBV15,TGTGCCACCAGCAGGGCGCGGACTAATGAAAAACTGTTTTTT,CATSRARTNEKLFF
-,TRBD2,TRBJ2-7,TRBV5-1,TGCGCCAGCAGCTATAGCGGGAGGAGCTCCTACGAGCAGTACTTC,CASSYSGRSSYEQYF
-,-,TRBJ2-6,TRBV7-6,TGTGCCATACGGGGTGCTGGGGCCAACGTCCTGACTTTC,CAIRGAGANVLTF
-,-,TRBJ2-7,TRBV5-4,TGTGCCAGCAGCTTAGGTTCTAGTTCCCCTATAGAGCAGTACTTC,CASSLGSSSPIEQYF
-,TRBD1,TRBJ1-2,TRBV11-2,TGTGCCAGCAGCTTAGGACAGGGAGAGGGCTACACCTTC,CASSLGQGEGYTF
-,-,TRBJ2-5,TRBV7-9,TGTGCCAGCAGCTTAGCGGCCAAAGAAGAGACCCAGTACTTC,CASSLAAKEETQYF
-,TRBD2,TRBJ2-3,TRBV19,TGTGCCAGTAGTGCAAGGACTAGCGGGAGTAATACGCAGTATTTT,CASSARTSGSNTQYF
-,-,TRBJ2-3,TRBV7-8,TGTGCCAGCAGCATAAGCGGAACGAGCACAGATACGCAGTATTTT,CASSISGTSTDTQYF
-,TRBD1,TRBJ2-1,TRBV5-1,TGCGCCAGCAGCTTGGAACAGGGGGCCTCCAATGAGCAGTTCTTC,CASSLEQGASNEQFF
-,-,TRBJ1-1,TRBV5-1,TGCGCCAGCAGCTTGGCGGCAGCCCGAAACACTGAAGCTTTCTTT,CASSLAAARNTEAFF
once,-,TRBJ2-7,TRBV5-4,TGTGCCTACGCCGGGCCCCAAGCCTACGAGCAGTACTTC,CAYAGPQAYEQYF
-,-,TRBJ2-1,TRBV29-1,TGCAGCGTTGTTGCGGGGCAGTTCTTC,CSVVAGQFF
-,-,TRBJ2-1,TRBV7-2,TGTGCCAGCAGAGGTAGCGGTTACAATGAGCAGTTCTTC,CASRGSGYNEQFF
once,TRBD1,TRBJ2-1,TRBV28,TGTGCCAGCAGCCGGACCGGACAGGGGTACAATGAGCAGTTCTTC,CASSRTGQGYNEQFF
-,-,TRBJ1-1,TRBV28,TGTGCCAGCAGTGCCCCCCCCGGCAGGGCTGTGACTGAAGCTTTCTTT,CASSAPPGRAVTEAFF
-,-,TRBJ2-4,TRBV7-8,TGTGCCAGCAGCGCCAAACAGGGAGCCAAAAACATTCAGTACTTC,CASSAKQGAKNIQYF
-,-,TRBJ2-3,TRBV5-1,TGCGCCAGCAGCTTGGCGGGGACCACAGATACGCAGTATTTT,CASSLAGTTDTQYF
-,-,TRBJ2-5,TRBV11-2,TGTGCCAGCAGCTTAGGAACACATCGGGGCCTCAAAGAGACCCAGTACTTC,CASSLGTHRGLKETQYF
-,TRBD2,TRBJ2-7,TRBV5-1,TGCGCCAGCAGCCCCTCGCGGGCGGGAGAACACGAGCAGTACTTC,CASSPSRAGEHEQYF
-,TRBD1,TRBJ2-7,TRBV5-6,TGTGCCAGCAGTTTTACAGGGGGCTACGAGCAGTACTTC,CASSFTGGYEQYF
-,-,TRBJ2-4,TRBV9,TGTGCCAGCAGCGTAGGCCCGGATTCGGACATTCAGTACTTC,CASSVGPDSDIQYF
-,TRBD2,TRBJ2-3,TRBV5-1,TGCGCCAGCAGCCGGGGGAGCGGGAGGACCAGCACAGATACGCAGTATTTT,CASSRGSGRTSTDTQYF
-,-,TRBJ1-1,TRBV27,TGTGCCAGCAGTTTAGTCGGGATCAACACTGAAGCTTTCTTT,CASSLVGINTEAFF
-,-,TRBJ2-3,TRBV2,TGTGCCAGCAGGCTCCTAGCGATTAGCACAGATACGCAGTATTTT,CASRLLAISTDTQYF
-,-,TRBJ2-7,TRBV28,TGTGCCAGCAGTCTGGGAGGGGGAGGGCGGTACGAGCAGTACTTC,CASSLGGGGRYEQYF
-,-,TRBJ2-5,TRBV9,TGTGCCAGCAGCGTAGACAGGGGGGGAGAGACCCAGTACTTC,CASSVDRGGETQYF
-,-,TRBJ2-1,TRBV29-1,TGCAGCGTTGAAGAACCAGGGGGCCAGCGGGAGATAGGGATCTACAATGAGCAGTTCTTC,CSVEEPGGQREIGIYNEQFF
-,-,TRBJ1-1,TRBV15,TGTGCCACCGCTGGACGCCGATTGAACACTGAAGCTTTCTTT,CATAGRRLNTEAFF
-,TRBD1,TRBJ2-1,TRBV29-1,TGCAGCCCCAAGGGGGGACAGGGGTTTAATGAGCAGTTCTTC,CSPKGGQGFNEQFF
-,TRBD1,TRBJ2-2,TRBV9,TGTGCCAGCAGCTCCGACAGGGAGAACACCGGGGAGCTGTTTTTT,CASSSDRENTGELFF
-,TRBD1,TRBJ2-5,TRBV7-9,TGTGCCAGCAGCCGGAACAGGGGGCGCGTTGTGGAGACCCAGTACTTC,CASSRNRGRVVETQYF
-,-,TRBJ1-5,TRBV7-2,TGTGCCAGCAGCCTCAGGGTTTCAGATCAGCCCCAGCATTTT,CASSLRVSDQPQHF
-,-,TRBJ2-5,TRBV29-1,TGCAGCGTGGACGCCCTCCAGACCCAGTACTTC,CSVDALQTQYF
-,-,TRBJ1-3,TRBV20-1,TGCAGTGCTAGGTTTCAAAACACCATATATTTT,CSARFQNTIYF
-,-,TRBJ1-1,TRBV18,TGTGCCAGTACAAGAGAGGAGATGAACACTGAAGCTTTCTTT,CASTREEMNTEAFF
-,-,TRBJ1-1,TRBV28,TGTGCCAGCAGTTTTCTTCAGGGTCCTCTCACTGAAGCTTTCTTT,CASSFLQGPLTEAFF
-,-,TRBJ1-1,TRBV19,TGTGCCAGTAGTAAAATGCACACTGAAGCTTTCTTT,CASSKMHTEAFF
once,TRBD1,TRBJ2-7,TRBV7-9,TGTGCCAGCAGCCCGCCGTTCCCGGACAGGGCGGCTTCCTACGAGCAGTACTTC,CASSPPFPDRAASYEQYF
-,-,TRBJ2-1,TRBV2,TGTGCCAGCAGTGGGTCAGAGATCAATGAGCAGTTCTTC,CASSGSEINEQFF
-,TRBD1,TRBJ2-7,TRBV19,TGTGCCAGTAGTATAGCCCCGGGACAGAAGCTTGGGGAGCAGTACTTC,CASSIAPGQKLGEQYF
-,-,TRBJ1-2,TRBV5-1,TGCGCCAGCAGCTTGGATACGTCGGCTAACTATGGCTACACCTTC,CASSLDTSANYGYTF
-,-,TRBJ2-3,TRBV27,TGTGCCAGCAGTTTTGGTAGAACAGATACGCAGTATTTT,CASSFGRTDTQYF
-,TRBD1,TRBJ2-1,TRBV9,TGTGCCAGTTCCCAGGGGGTCTACAATGAGCAGTTCTTC,CASSQGVYNEQFF
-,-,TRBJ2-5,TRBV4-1,TGCGCCAGCAGCCCAGTTTGGGGCGGGTTACGGGAGACCCAGTACTTC,CASSPVWGGLRETQYF
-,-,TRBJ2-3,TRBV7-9,TGTGCCAGCAGCTTTGGGACAGATACGCAGTATTTT,CASSFGTDTQYF
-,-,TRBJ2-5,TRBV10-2,TGCGCCAGCAGTGAGGTTGAGGGGCCGACCCAGTACTTC,CASSEVEGPTQYF
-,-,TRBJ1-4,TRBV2,TGTGCCAGCAGTGATGCGCAGCCTAATGAAAAACTGTTTTTT,CASSDAQPNEKLFF
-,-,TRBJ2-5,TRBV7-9,TGTGCCAGCAGCCCTCCCTTCGGAGGACACCAAGAGACCCAGTACTTC,CASSPPFGGHQETQYF
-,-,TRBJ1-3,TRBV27,TGTGCCAGCAGGAGAACAGGGTCGGGAAACACCATATATTTT,CASRRTGSGNTIYF
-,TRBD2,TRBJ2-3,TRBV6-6,TGTGCCAGTCGGCCGGGACTAGTCCCCGATACGCAGTATTTT,CASRPGLVPDTQYF
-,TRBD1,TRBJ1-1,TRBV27,TGTGCCAGCAGTTTATTGGACAGGACGAACACTGAAGCTTTCTTT,CASSLLDRTNTEAFF
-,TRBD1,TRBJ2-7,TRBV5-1,TGCGCCAGCAGCGAAAGACAGGGTCCCTACGAGCAGTACTTC,CASSERQGPYEQYF
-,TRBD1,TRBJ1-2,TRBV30,TGTGCCTGGGGGACAGGGATCCCCTATGGCTACACCTTC,CAWGTGIPYGYTF
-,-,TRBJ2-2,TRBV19,TGTGCCAGTAGTATTGGCGTGAACACCGGGGAGCTGTTTTTT,CASSIGVNTGELFF
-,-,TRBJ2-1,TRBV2,TGTGCCAGCAGGGCGGACGGGGACGAGCAGTTCTTC,CASRADGDEQFF
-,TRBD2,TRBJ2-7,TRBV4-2,TGTGCCAGCAGCCAACTAGCGGGCCTCTACGAGCAGTACTTC,CASSQLAGLYEQYF
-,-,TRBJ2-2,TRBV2,TGTGCCAGCAGTCGGGACCGCGGAACCGGGGAGCTGTTTTTT,CASSRDRGTGELFF
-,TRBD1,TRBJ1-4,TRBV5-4,TGTGCCAGCAGCTACAGGGGGCCAAGCGAAAAACTGTTTTTT,CASSYRGPSEKLFF
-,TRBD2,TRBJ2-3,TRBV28,TGTGCCAGCAGTCGGACTAGCTCCACAGATACGCAGTATTTT,CASSRTSSTDTQYF